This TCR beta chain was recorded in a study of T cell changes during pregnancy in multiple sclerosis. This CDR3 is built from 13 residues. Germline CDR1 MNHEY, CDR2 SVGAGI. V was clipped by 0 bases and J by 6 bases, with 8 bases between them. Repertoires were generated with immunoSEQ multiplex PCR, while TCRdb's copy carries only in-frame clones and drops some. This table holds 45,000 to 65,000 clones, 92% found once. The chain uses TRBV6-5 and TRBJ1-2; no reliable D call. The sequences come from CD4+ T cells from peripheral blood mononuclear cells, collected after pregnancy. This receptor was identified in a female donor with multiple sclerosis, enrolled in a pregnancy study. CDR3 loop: CASSYSGVNGYTF. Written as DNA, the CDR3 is TGTGCCAGCAGTTACTCCGGGGTGAATGGCTACACCTTC.